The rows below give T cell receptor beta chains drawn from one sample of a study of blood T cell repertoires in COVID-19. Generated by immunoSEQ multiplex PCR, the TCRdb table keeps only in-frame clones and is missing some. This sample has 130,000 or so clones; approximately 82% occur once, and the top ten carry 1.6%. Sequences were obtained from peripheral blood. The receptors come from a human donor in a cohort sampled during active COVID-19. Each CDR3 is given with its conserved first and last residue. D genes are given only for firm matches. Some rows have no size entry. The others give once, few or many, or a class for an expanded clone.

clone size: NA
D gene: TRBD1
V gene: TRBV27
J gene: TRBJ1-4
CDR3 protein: CASSLGGGQGGEKLFF
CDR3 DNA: TGTGCCAGCAGTTTAGGTGGCGGACAGGGGGGTGAAAAACTGTTTTTT

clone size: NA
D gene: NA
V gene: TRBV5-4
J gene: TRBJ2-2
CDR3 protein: CASSPGSVTGELFF
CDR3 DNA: TGTGCCAGCAGCCCGGGGTCGGTCACCGGGGAGCTGTTTTTT

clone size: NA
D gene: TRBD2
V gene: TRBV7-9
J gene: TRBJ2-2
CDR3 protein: CASSSIGTSGQKNTGELFF
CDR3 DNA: TGTGCCAGCAGCTCGATCGGGACTAGCGGACAAAAGAACACCGGGGAGCTGTTTTTT

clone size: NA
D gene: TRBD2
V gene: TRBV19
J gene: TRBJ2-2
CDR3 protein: CASSIAGGLANTGELFF
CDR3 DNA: TGTGCCAGTAGTATAGCGGGAGGCCTCGCGAACACCGGGGAGCTGTTTTTT

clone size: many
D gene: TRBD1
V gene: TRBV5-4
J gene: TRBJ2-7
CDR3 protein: CASSPPWGQGTYEQYF
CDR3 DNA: TGTGCCAGCAGCCCGCCTTGGGGACAGGGTACCTACGAGCAGTACTTC

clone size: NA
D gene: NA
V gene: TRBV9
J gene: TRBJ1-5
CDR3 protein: CASSLALRKYSREPQHF
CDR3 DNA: TGTGCCAGCAGCCTGGCTTTAAGAAAATATAGCAGGGAGCCCCAGCATTTT

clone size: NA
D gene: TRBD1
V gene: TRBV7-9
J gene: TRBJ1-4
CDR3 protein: CASSAPGGTTNEKLFF
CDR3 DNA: TGTGCCAGCAGCGCCCCAGGGGGCACGACTAATGAAAAACTGTTTTTT

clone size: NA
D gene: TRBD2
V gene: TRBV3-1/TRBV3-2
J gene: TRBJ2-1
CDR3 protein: CASSGGRWAYNEQFF
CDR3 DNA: TGTGCCAGCAGCGGCGGGAGGTGGGCCTACAATGAGCAGTTCTTC

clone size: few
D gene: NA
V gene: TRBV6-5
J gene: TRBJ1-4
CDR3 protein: CASREGREKLFF
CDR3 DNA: TGTGCCAGCAGGGAGGGAAGAGAAAAACTGTTTTTT

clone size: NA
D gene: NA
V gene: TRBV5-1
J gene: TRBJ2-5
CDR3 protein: CASSLEASEETQYF
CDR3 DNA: TGCGCCAGCAGCTTGGAGGCTAGCGAAGAGACCCAGTACTTC

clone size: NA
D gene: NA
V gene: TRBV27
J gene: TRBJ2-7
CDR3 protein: CASSRPDTSEQYF
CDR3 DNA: TGTGCCAGCAGCCGTCCCGACACAAGCGAGCAGTACTTC

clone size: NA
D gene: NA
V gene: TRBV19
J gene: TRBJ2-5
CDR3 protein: CASSTSYYKETQYF
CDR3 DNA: TGTGCCAGTAGTACCTCTTACTATAAAGAGACCCAGTACTTC

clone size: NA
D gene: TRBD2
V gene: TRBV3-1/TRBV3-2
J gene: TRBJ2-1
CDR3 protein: CASSQTLAAYNEQFF
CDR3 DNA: TGTGCCAGCAGCCAGACACTAGCGGCATACAATGAGCAGTTCTTC

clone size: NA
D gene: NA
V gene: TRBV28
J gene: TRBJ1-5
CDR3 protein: CASIPAGDNQPQHF
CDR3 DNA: TGTGCCAGCATTCCGGCAGGGGACAATCAGCCCCAGCATTTT

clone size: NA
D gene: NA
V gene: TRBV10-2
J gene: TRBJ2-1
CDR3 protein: CAAQRDSYNEQFF
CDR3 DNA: TGCGCCGCACAACGGGACTCCTACAATGAGCAGTTCTTC

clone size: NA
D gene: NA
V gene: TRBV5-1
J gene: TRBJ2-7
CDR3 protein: CASSSMVGQNYEQYF
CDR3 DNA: TGCGCCAGCAGCTCAATGGTTGGGCAGAACTACGAGCAGTACTTC

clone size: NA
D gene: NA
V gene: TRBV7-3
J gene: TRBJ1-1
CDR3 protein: CASSPNSVGAGTEAFF
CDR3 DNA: TGTGCCAGCAGCCCAAACTCCGTGGGGGCCGGGACTGAAGCTTTCTTT

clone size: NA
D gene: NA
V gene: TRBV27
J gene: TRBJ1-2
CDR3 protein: CASSLSRGASYGYTF
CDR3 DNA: TGTGCCAGCAGTTTATCTCGGGGGGCCTCCTATGGCTACACCTTC

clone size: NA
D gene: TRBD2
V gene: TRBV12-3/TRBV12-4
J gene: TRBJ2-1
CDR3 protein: CASSSSGRVLFF
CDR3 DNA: TGTGCCAGCAGTTCTAGCGGGAGGGTCCTGTTCTTC

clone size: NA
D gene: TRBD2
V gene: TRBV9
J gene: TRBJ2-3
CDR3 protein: CASSVESGKTDTQYF
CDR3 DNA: TGTGCCAGCAGCGTAGAGAGCGGGAAGACAGATACGCAGTATTTT

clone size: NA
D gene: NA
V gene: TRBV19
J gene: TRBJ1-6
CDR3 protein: CASSIRGLHGSPLHF
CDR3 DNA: TGTGCCAGTAGTATACGCGGGCTTCATGGGTCACCCCTCCACTTT

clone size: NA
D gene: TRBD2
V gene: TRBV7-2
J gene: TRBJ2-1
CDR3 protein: CASSLFRTSGSSGNEQFF
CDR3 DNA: TGTGCCAGCAGCTTATTTAGGACTAGCGGGAGTTCAGGCAATGAGCAGTTCTTC

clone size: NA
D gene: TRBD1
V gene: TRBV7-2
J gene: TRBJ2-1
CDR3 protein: CASSSPTGSNEQFF
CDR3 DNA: TGTGCCAGCAGCTCGCCGACAGGGAGTAATGAGCAGTTCTTC

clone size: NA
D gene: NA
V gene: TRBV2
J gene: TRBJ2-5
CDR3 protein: CASSGASQGETQYF
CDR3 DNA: TGTGCCAGCAGCGGAGCGTCGCAAGGAGAGACCCAGTACTTC

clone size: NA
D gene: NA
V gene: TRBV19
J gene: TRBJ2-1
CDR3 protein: CASSIETRDFGNEQFF
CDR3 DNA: TGTGCCAGTAGTATAGAAACTAGAGACTTCGGCAATGAGCAGTTCTTC

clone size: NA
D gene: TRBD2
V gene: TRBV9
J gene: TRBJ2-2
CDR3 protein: CASSVGIGGRNTGELFF
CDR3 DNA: TGTGCCAGCAGCGTCGGGATTGGCGGGAGGAACACCGGGGAGCTGTTTTTT

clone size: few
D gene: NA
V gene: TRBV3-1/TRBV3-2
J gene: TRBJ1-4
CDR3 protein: CASSPGPGTNEKLFF
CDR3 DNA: TGTGCCAGCAGCCCCGGCCCGGGAACTAATGAAAAACTGTTTTTT

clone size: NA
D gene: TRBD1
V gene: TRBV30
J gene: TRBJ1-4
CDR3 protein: CAWNRGLSEKLFF
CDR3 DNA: TGTGCCTGGAACAGGGGGCTGAGTGAAAAACTGTTTTTT

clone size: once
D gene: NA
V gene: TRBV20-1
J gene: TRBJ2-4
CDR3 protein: CSASQAGLAKNIQYF
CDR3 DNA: TGCAGTGCTAGTCAGGCGGGCCTAGCCAAAAACATTCAGTACTTC

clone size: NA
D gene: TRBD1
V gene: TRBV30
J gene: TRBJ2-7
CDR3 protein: CAWSAPGQNYYEQYF
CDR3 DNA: TGTGCCTGGAGTGCTCCGGGACAGAATTACTACGAGCAGTACTTC

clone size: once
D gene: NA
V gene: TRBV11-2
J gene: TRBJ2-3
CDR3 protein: CASSLGESWNTQYF
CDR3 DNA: TGTGCCAGCAGCTTAGGGGAGTCCTGGAATACGCAGTATTTT

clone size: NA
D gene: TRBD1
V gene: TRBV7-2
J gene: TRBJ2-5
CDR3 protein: CASSLAGQGVWETQYF
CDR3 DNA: TGTGCCAGCAGCTTAGCGGGACAGGGAGTGTGGGAGACCCAGTACTTC

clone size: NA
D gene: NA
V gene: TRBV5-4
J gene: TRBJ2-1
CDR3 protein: CASSPMTAGFYNEQFF
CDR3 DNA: TGTGCCAGCAGCCCCATGACAGCAGGCTTCTACAATGAGCAGTTCTTC

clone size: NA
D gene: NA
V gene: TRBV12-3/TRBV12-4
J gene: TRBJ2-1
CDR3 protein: CASSLGGIEQFF
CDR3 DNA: TGTGCCAGCAGTTTAGGCGGGATTGAGCAGTTCTTC

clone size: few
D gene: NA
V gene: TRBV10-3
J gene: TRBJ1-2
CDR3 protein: CAISARADYGYTF
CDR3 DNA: TGTGCCATCAGCGCCAGGGCTGACTATGGCTACACCTTC

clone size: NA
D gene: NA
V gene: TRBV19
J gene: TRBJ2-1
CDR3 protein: CASSSTRGNEQFF
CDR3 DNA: TGTGCCAGTAGTTCCACCCGGGGTAATGAGCAGTTCTTC

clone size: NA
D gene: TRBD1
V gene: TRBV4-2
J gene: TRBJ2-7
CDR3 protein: CASSLGQGAGYEQYF
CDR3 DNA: TGTGCCAGCAGCCTCGGACAGGGGGCTGGCTACGAGCAGTACTTC

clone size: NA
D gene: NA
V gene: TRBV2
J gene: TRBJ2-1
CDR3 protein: CASSVRGNEQFF
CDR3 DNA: TGTGCCAGCAGTGTCAGAGGGAATGAGCAGTTCTTC

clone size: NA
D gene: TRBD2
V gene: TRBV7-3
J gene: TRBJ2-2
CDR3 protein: CASSLGLAANTGELFF
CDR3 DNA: TGTGCCAGCAGCCTTGGACTAGCGGCGAACACCGGGGAGCTGTTTTTT

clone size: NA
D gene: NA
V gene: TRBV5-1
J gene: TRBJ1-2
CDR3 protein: CASSLETGRIGYTF
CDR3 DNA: TGCGCCAGCAGCTTGGAGACAGGTCGTATTGGCTACACCTTC

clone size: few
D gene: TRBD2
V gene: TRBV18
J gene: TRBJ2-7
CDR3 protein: CASSPPAGAFPEQYF
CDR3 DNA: TGTGCCAGCTCACCTCCAGCGGGAGCCTTCCCCGAGCAGTACTTC

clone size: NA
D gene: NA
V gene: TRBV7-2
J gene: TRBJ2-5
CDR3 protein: CASSPREETQYF
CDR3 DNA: TGTGCCAGCAGCCCCCGAGAAGAGACCCAGTACTTC

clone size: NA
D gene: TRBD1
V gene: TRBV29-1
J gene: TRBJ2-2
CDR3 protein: CSVAQGGGGELFF
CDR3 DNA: TGCAGCGTTGCACAGGGGGGTGGCGGGGAGCTGTTTTTT

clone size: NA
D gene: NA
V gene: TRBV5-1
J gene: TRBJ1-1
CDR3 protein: CASSLEAGNTEAFF
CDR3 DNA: TGCGCCAGCAGCTTGGAGGCGGGGAACACTGAAGCTTTCTTT

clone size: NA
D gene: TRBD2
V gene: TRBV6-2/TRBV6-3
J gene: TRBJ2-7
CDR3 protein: CASSSPGLAGGVYEQYF
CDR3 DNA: TGTGCCAGCAGTAGCCCGGGACTAGCGGGAGGAGTCTACGAGCAGTACTTC

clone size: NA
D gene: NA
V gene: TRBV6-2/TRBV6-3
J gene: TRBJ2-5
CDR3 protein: CASSLTGTQETQYF
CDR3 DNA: TGTGCCAGCAGTTTAACAGGGACACAAGAGACCCAGTACTTC